These 26 T cell receptor beta chains were all obtained from the same sample, sequenced in a study of shared clonotypes between healthy human individuals. Repertoires were generated with immunoSEQ multiplex PCR, while TCRdb's copy carries only in-frame clones and drops some. The table records about half a million clones, roughly 85% of them present only once. What was sequenced was PBMCs. These receptors were collected from a woman aged 40 to 49 in good health. Some clones in this sample may be carry-over from other donors' samples.

V gene TRBV18 combines with J gene TRBJ2-3, with D unclear. The CDR3 runs 14 residues. Trimming removed 2 bases from V and 2 bases from J, with 8 bases in between. The germline gives CDR1 KGHSH, CDR2 LQKENI. The CDR3 is CASSPVGNTDTQYF. For the CDR3, the DNA is TGTGCCAGCTCACCAGTAGGCAACACAGATACGCAGTATTTT.

The J gene is TRBJ2-7, the V gene TRBV9; no firm D call. The CDR3 spans 13 residues. Germline values: CDR1 SGDLS, CDR2 YYNGEE. The V end was cut by 4 bases, the J end by 0 bases, with 8 bases between. CDR3 amino acids: CASSPQSSYEQYF. CDR3 sequence (DNA): TGTGCCAGCAGCCCCCAGAGCTCCTACGAGCAGTACTTC.

The V and J genes are TRBV6-1 and TRBJ2-5; 10 bases map to TRBD2. V gave up 10 bases and J gave up 4 bases; unmatched junction bases: 6. Germline V lookup: CDR1 MNHNS, CDR2 SASEGT. This CDR3 is built from 13 residues. The CDR3 DNA follows: TGTGCCACTACACTAGCGGGACTAGAGACCCAGTACTTC. It codes for CATTLAGLETQYF.

The chain is built from TRBV4-1 and TRBJ2-3; D is possibly TRBD2 (5 bases). The V end was cut by 0 bases, the J end by 6 bases, with 10 bases between. Germline CDR1 and CDR2: MGHRA and YSYEKL. The CDR3 runs to 14 residues. The DNA of the CDR3 is TGCGCCAGCAGCCAAGAGAGGGAGACTGATACGCAGTATTTT. Its translation: CASSQERETDTQYF.

V is TRBV6-6 and J is TRBJ2-1; no clear D. V was pared by 8 bases and J by 4 bases, with 9 bases between. The CDR3 consists of 12 residues. The germline V gene encodes CDR1 MNHNY and CDR2 SVGAGI (reference sequence). CDR3 sequence reads: CASGRSYNEQFF. The CDR3, as DNA: TGTGCCAGCGGACGGAGTTACAATGAGCAGTTCTTC.

The genes are TRBV7-2 and TRBJ2-3, with D unclear. Looked up from germline, CDR1 is SGHTA and CDR2 is FQGNSA. V was cut by 2 bases and J by 2 bases, with 5 bases left in between. The CDR3 loop spans 13 amino acids. The CDR3 region is CASSLSYTDTQYF. CDR3 in DNA: TGTGCCAGCAGCTTATCCTACACAGATACGCAGTATTTT.

The chain employs TRBV28 and TRBJ2-3; D not certain. CDR1 and CDR2 from the germline V gene are MDHEN and SYDVKM. V was pared by 3 bases and J by 5 bases, with 6 bases between. CDR3 size: 12 residues. The CDR3 coding sequence is TGTGCCAGCAGTTTCCTCCGAGATACGCAGTATTTT. Translated: CASSFLRDTQYF. Combining the CDR3 with reference TRBV28 and TRBJ2-3 gives the whole variable domain DVKVTQSSRYLVKRTGEKVFLECVQDMDHENMFWYRQDPGLGLRLIYFSYDVKMKEKGDIPEGYSVSREKKERFSLILESASTNQTSMYLCASSFLRDTQYFGPGTRLTVL.

J is TRBJ2-3 and V is TRBV4-2, with 9 bases aligning to TRBD2. The J segment lost 1 base and the V segment lost 0 bases, leaving 11 bases of the junction unmatched. The CDR3 totals 19 residues. Germline-derived CDR1 and CDR2 are LGHNA and YNFKEQ. CDR3 nucleotides: TGTGCCAGCAGCCAAGATGCGGCCAGGGCTAGCGGGGGCACAGATACGCAGTATTTT. It translates to CASSQDAARASGGTDTQYF.

As to this clone: Other DNA sequences in this specimen translate into the identical CDR3. The chain employs TRBV27 and TRBJ2-1; a possible D gene is TRBD2 (5 bases). This CDR3 contains 16 residues. Germline V lookup: CDR1 MNHEY, CDR2 SMNVEV (reference sequence). V was pared by 0 bases and J by 0 bases, with 9 bases between. CDR3 sequence (DNA): TGTGCCAGCAGTTTATCCGGAGGTAGCTCCTACAATGAGCAGTTCTTC. Translation gives CASSLSGGSSYNEQFF.

As for this clone: Additional DNA sequences in this sample encode the identical CDR3. This chain uses TRBV29-1 with TRBJ1-1; 8 bases match TRBD1. CDR3 size: 12 residues. V shed 6 bases and J 3 bases; nucleotides not matched to a gene: 3. In germline, CDR1 is SQVTM, CDR2 ANQGSEA. The CDR3 protein is CSVGTGDTEAFF. As DNA, the CDR3 is TGCAGCGTGGGGACAGGAGACACTGAAGCTTTCTTT.

This sequence joins TRBV4-1 and TRBJ1-3, with D maybe TRBD1 (6 bases). The germline CDR1 and CDR2 sequences are MGHRA and YSYEKL. The CDR3 contains 15 residues. Trimming took 1 base from V and 9 from J, leaving 16 bases between them. CDR3 in DNA: TGCGCCAGCAGCCAAGTGAGCCGTCCGGGGGCCACCATATATTTT. Its protein product is CASSQVSRPGATIYF.

The chain employs TRBV4-1 and TRBJ2-7; D remains unclear. Germline V lookup: CDR1 MGHRA, CDR2 YSYEKL. Between the trimmed V and J ends, which lost 0 bases and 3 bases, there was a span of 9 bases. The CDR3 sequence is 14 residues long. In DNA, the CDR3 is TGCGCCAGCAGCCAAGATGGGATTTTCTACGAGCAGTACTTC. As protein: CASSQDGIFYEQYF.

This chain connects TRBV7-2 to TRBJ2-1; no clear D gene. Looked up from germline, CDR1 is SGHTA and CDR2 is FQGNSA. The CDR3 has 15 residues. V was trimmed by 2 bases and J by 4 bases, leaving 12 bases between them. This CDR3 reads CASSLSFGSYNEQFF. CDR3 nucleotide sequence: TGTGCCAGCAGCTTAAGTTTCGGCTCGTACAATGAGCAGTTCTTC.

The rearrangement joins TRBV15 to TRBJ2-3, with 9 nucleotides matching TRBD1. The J segment lost 1 base and the V segment lost 5 bases, leaving 7 bases of the junction unmatched. There are 16 residues in the CDR3. Germline V gene sequence: CDR1 LNHNV, CDR2 YYDKDF (reference sequence). The CDR3 DNA is TGTGCCACCAGCGCCCGACAGGGGGTTCGCACAGATACGCAGTATTTT. Translating gives CATSARQGVRTDTQYF.

The V gene is TRBV6-4, the J gene TRBJ2-3; D is possibly TRBD2 (8 bases). Germline loops: CDR1 MRHNA, CDR2 SNTAGT. CDR3 length: 18 amino acids. Trimming removed 2 bases at V and 3 bases at J, with 21 bases between. The CDR3 here is CASSDKGAGRAGTDTQYF. The CDR3 DNA follows: TGTGCCAGCAGTGACAAGGGGGCCGGGAGGGCCGGGACAGATACGCAGTATTTT.

This clone was seen a few times. The J gene is TRBJ1-2, the V gene TRBV30; D is possibly TRBD1 (5 bases). Per germline, CDR1 GTSNPN and CDR2 SVGIG (reference sequence). V was cut by 3 bases and J by 5 bases, with 10 bases left in between. This CDR3 is built from 12 residues. The CDR3 region has the DNA TGTGCCTGGAGGACACCAGGGTATGGCTACACCTTC. Translating gives CAWRTPGYGYTF.

The chain joins TRBV7-3 to TRBJ2-5; no firm D call. Per germline, CDR1 SGHTA and CDR2 FQGTGA. The CDR3 is 15 amino acids. The V end lost 1 base, the J end lost 5 bases, and 14 bases lay between the germline ends. Here the CDR3 reads CASSLSGLMGETQYF. Written as DNA, the CDR3 is TGTGCCAGCAGCTTAAGTGGGCTTATGGGGGAGACCCAGTACTTC.

The chain has TRBV11-2 and TRBJ2-2, with 13 bases lining up with TRBD2. Germline V CDR1 and CDR2: SGHAT, FQNNGV. The CDR3 has 17 amino acids. Trimming removed 5 bases from V and 6 bases from J; junction bases left unmatched: 9. The CDR3 reads CASSARTSGSEAGELFF. The CDR3, as DNA: TGTGCCAGCAGCGCCCGGACTAGCGGGAGTGAGGCCGGGGAGCTGTTTTTT.

J is TRBJ1-2 and V is TRBV9, with TRBD1 matching over 9 bases. This CDR3 spans 14 amino acids. CDR1 and CDR2 from the germline V gene are SGDLS and YYNGEE. V trimming: 4 bases; J trimming: 8 bases; junction bases outside the gene matches: 9. CDR3 loop: CASSSTGGGLGYTF. For the CDR3, the DNA is TGTGCCAGCAGCTCGACAGGGGGTGGGTTGGGCTACACCTTC.

CDR3: CASSVNREETQYF. The CDR3 DNA reads TGTGCCAGCAGCGTCAACAGGGAAGAGACCCAGTACTTC. The gene calls are TRBV2 and TRBJ2-5, with a possible D match to TRBD1 (6 bases). This CDR3 has 13 amino acids. V was pared by 6 bases and J by 3 bases, with 11 bases between. CDR1 and CDR2 (germline): SNHLY, FYNNEI.

J is TRBJ2-3 and V is TRBV4-1; 9 bases match TRBD2. J lost 5 bases, V lost 1 base, and 7 bases had no gene match. This CDR3 contains 16 residues. CDR1 is MGHRA, CDR2 YSYEKL, per germline. The DNA for the CDR3 is TGCGCCAGCAGCCAAGTTAGCGGGAGACTGGGAGATACGCAGTATTTT. This sequence encodes CASSQVSGRLGDTQYF.

V gene TRBV7-2 combines with J gene TRBJ2-5; no firm D call. The last part of the DNA fits TRBJ2-7 better; the J call may be wrong. The CDR3 is 15 residues long. Germline-derived CDR1 and CDR2 are SGHTA and FQGNSA. CDR3 sequence reads: CASSLVSTGGDEQYF. CDR3 bases: TGTGCCAGCAGCTTAGTGTCTACGGGCGGCGACGAGCAGTACTTC.

This chain uses TRBV28 with TRBJ1-4, with D unclear. This CDR3 is built from 15 residues. Germline CDR1 MDHEN, CDR2 SYDVKM. The ends were cut back, 6 bases at V and 0 bases at J, with 11 bases in the middle. The CDR3 region is CASSQVGTTNEKLFF. The CDR3 nucleotides read TGTGCCAGCAGCCAGGTGGGGACAACTAATGAAAAACTGTTTTTT.

This rearrangement joins TRBV19 to TRBJ2-1; no reliable D call. The CDR3 loop spans 15 amino acids. CDR1 and CDR2 from the germline V gene are LNHDA and SQIVND (reference sequence). Deletions cut 5 bases from V and 2 bases from J, with 13 bases between. CDR3 coding DNA: TGTGCCAGTAGTCCCCACTGGACGACCTACAATGAGCAGTTCTTC. Encoded protein: CASSPHWTTYNEQFF.

V is TRBV30 and J is TRBJ1-5; possible D gene TRBD1, 5 bases. This CDR3 spans 13 amino acids. The germline V gene encodes CDR1 GTSNPN and CDR2 SVGIG (reference sequence). The V end was cut by 6 bases, the J end by 2 bases, with 11 bases between. CDR3 sequence reads: CACQLGGNQPQHF. The CDR3 DNA reads as TGTGCCTGCCAGTTGGGGGGCAATCAGCCCCAGCATTTT.

The chain employs TRBV19 and TRBJ2-5, with 7 bases matching TRBD2. The CDR3 has 13 amino acids. Germline CDR1 is LNHDA and CDR2 is SQIVND (reference sequence). V was pared by 5 bases and J by 2 bases, with 2 bases of the junction left unmatched. CDR3 protein: CASSSSGQETQYF. The CDR3 region has the DNA TGTGCCAGTAGTTCTAGCGGACAAGAGACCCAGTACTTC. Based on the CDR3 plus reference TRBV19 and TRBJ2-5, the full variable domain is DGGITQSPKYLFRKEGQNVTLSCEQNLNHDAMYWYRQDPGQGLRLIYYSQIVNDFQKGDIAEGYSVSREKKESFPLTVTSAQKNPTAFYLCASSSSGQETQYFGPGTRLLVL.